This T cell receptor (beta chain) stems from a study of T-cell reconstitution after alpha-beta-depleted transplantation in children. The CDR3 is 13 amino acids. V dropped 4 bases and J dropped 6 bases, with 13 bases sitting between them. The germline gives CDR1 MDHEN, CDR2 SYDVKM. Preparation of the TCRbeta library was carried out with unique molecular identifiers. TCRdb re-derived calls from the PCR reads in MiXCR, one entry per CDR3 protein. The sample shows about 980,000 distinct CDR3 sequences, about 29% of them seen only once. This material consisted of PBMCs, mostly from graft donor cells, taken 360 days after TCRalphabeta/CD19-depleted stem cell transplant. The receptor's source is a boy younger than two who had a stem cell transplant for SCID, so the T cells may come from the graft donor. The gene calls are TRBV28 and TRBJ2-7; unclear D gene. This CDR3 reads CASSYPLQIEQYF. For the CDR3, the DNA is TGTGCCAGCAGTTACCCCCTACAGATCGAGCAGTACTTC. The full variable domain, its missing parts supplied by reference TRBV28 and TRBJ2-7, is DVKVTQSSRYLVKRTGEKVFLECVQDMDHENMFWYRQDPGLGLRLIYFSYDVKMKEKGDIPEGYSVSREKKERFSLILESASTNQTSMYLCASSYPLQIEQYFGPGTRLTVT.